The T cell receptor beta chain described here comes from a study of blood T cell repertoires in COVID-19. Study-wide background: Samples came from the United States, Italy and Spain, spanning acute and convalescent COVID-19. In each case, the material was cDNA or gDNA derived from T cells, B-cell-depleted T cells, or PBMCs.

In the original processing: Nucleated cell number was recorded as an estimate derived from reference gene primer amplification. TCRdb's copy holds only in-frame clones and misses some; the assay was immunoSEQ multiplex PCR. For V, J and clone size, that table is used; D and trimming come from the DNA. Of around 700,000 clones in the sample, around 90% were seen once. Trimming removed 4 bases at V and 6 bases at J, with 12 bases between. Germline CDR1 reads LGHNT; CDR2 reads FRNRAP. The CDR3 contains 13 residues. Sequencing input: peripheral blood. This sequence was found in a woman in her late teens or twenties with acute or convalescent COVID-19. This sequence joins TRBV12-5 and TRBJ1-1, with D unresolved. The CDR3 sequence: CASGSPREAEAFF. CDR3 coding DNA: TGTGCTAGTGGTTCCCCCCGAGAGGCTGAAGCTTTCTTT.